This entry is about one T cell receptor beta chain. The entry originates in a study of blood T cell repertoires in COVID-19. Study information: The United States, Italy and Spain supplied acute and convalescent COVID-19 samples. T cells, B-cell-depleted T cells, or PBMCs provided the cDNA or gDNA that served as material.

Authors' data handling: Reference gene primer amplification gave estimated nucleated cell counts. The data were produced by immunoSEQ multiplex PCR, yet TCRdb's version contains in-frame clones alone and is incomplete. V and J calls and clone size are given by that table; D and trimming were obtained from the DNA. The table records 150,000 to 200,000 clones, around 87% of them present only once. The CDR3 consists of 15 residues. Germline values: CDR1 LNHDA, CDR2 SQIVND (reference sequence). With V trimmed by 10 bases and J by 8 bases, 13 bases remained unmatched. The clonotype comes from a woman between 18 and 29 years old who had recovered from COVID-19. Sequences were obtained from peripheral blood. V usage is TRBV19 and J usage is TRBJ2-1, with 11 bases that match TRBD2. Here the CDR3 reads CATLLVAGGPHEQFF. CDR3 nucleotide sequence: TGTGCCACGCTCCTTGTAGCGGGGGGGCCGCATGAGCAGTTCTTC.